This T cell receptor beta chain was documented in a study of Ad26.COV2.S vaccination and SARS-CoV-2 variants. Overall study: It was the COV1001 Ad26.COV2.S trial arm that included the donor. In the study, Ad26.COV2.S was injected intramuscularly once, or twice 56 days apart.

J lost 10 bases, V lost 6 bases, and 5 bases had no gene match. The CDR3 runs to 13 residues. Profiled with immunoSEQ multiplex PCR; TCRdb holds only in-frame clones, not every one. The sample lists under 400,000 clones; 80% to 90% were seen once. Treatment: around 19 received Ad26.COV2.S at low or high dose, single or two shots; 5 received placebo; per-sample allocation not given. Collection of samples fell on day 63 after the first vaccine or placebo injection. This clonotype was obtained from a person aged 18 to 59 who received the Ad26.COV2.S COVID-19 vaccine or a placebo. Sequencing was performed on peripheral blood, taken in a trial of Ad26.COV2.S vaccine versus placebo. The chain combines TRBV12-3 or TRBV12-4 with TRBJ1-6; TRBD1 matches at 8 bases. The CDR3 DNA reads TGTGCCAGCAGAGGACAGGGAGGCTCACCCCTCCACTTT. Its protein product is CASRGQGGSPLHF.